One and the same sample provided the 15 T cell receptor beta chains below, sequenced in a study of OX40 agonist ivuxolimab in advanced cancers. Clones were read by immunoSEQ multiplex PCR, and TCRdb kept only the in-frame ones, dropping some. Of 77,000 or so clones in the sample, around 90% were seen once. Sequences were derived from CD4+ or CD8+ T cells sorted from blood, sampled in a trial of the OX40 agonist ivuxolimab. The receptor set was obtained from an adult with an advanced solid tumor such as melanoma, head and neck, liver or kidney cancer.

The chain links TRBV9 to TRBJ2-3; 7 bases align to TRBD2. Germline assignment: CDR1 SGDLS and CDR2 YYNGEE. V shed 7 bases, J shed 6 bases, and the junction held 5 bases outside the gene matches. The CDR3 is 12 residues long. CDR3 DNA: TGTGCCAGCGGGGGGGACCAGGATACGCAGTATTTT. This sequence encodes CASGGDQDTQYF.

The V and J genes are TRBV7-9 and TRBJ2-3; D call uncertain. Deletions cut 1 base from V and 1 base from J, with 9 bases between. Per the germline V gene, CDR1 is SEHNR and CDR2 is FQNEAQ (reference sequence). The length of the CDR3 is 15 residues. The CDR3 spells CASSLVGPRTDTQYF. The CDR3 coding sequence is TGTGCCAGCAGCTTAGTCGGGCCCCGCACAGATACGCAGTATTTT.

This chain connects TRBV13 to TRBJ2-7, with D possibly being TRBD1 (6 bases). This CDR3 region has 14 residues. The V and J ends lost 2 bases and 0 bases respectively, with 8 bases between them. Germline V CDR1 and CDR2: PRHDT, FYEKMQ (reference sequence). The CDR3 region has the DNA TGTGCCAGCAGCTTAATGGACAGCTCCTACGAGCAGTACTTC. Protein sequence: CASSLMDSSYEQYF.

This chain's CDR3 is CASSLGRGTEQFF. The CDR3 DNA sequence: TGTGCCAGCAGCTTGGGGCGGGGCACAGAGCAGTTCTTC. The chain is built from TRBV11-2 and TRBJ2-1; tentative D call: TRBD2 (6 bases). This CDR3 region has 13 residues. The germline V and J ends were trimmed by 3 bases and 10 bases, with 13 bases remaining between them. Germline CDR1 and CDR2: SGHAT and FQNNGV. Drawing the rest from reference TRBV11-2 and TRBJ2-1, the complete variable domain is EAGVAQSPRYKIIEKRQSVAFWCNPISGHATLYWYQQILGQGPKLLIQFQNNGVVDDSQLPKDRFSAERLKGVDSTLKIQPAKLEDSAVYLCASSLGRGTEQFFGPGTRLTVL.

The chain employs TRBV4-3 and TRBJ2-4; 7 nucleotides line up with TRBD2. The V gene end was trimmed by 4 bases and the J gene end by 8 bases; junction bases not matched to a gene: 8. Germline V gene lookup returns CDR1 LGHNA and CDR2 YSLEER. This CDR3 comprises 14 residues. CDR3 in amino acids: CASSLGLVGDIQYF. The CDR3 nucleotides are TGCGCCAGCAGCCTCGGACTAGTGGGGGACATTCAGTACTTC.

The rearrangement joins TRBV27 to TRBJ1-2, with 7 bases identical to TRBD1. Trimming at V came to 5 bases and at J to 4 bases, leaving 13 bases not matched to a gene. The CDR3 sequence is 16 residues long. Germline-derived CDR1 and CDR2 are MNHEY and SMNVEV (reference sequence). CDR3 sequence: CASSPSTGSLTYGYTF. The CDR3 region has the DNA TGTGCCAGCAGTCCCTCGACAGGGTCCTTAACCTATGGCTACACCTTC.

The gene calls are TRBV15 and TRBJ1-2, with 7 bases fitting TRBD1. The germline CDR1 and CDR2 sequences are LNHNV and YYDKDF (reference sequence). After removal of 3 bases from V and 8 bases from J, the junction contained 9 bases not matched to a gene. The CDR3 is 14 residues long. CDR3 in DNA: TGTGCCACCAGCAGTGACAGGGAACTGGGAGGCTACACCTTC. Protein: CATSSDRELGGYTF.

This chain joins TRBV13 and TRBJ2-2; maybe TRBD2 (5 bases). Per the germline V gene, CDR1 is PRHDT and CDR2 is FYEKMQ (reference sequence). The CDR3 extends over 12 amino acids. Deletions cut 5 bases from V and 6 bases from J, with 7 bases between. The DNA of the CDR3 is TGTGCCAGCAGCAGGACTCCCGGGGAGCTGTTTTTT. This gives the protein CASSRTPGELFF.

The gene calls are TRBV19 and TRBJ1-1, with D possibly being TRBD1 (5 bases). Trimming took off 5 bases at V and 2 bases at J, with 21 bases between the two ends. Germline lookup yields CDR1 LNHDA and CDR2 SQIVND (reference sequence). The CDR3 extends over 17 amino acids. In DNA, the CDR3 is TGTGCCAGTAGTCCCAAAACCGGGACGGAAGCTAACACTGAAGCTTTCTTT. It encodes CASSPKTGTEANTEAFF.

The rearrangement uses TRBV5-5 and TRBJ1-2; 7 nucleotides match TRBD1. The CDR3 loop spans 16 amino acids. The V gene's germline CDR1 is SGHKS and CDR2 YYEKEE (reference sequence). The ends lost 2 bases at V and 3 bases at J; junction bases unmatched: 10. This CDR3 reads CASSLNTGTEYYGYTF. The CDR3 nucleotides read TGTGCCAGCAGCTTAAACACCGGGACAGAGTACTATGGCTACACCTTC.

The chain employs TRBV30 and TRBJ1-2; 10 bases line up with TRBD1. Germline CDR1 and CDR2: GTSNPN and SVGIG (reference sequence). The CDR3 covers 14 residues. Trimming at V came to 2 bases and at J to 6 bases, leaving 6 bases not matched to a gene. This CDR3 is CAWSTGQGRDGYTF. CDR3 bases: TGTGCCTGGAGTACGGGACAGGGGCGGGATGGCTACACCTTC.

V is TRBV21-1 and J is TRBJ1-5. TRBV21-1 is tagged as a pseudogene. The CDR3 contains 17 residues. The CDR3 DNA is TGTGCCAGCAGCCTTACTGGGGAGGGACGAGGGGTTCAGCCCCAGCATTTT. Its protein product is CASSLTGEGRGVQPQHF.

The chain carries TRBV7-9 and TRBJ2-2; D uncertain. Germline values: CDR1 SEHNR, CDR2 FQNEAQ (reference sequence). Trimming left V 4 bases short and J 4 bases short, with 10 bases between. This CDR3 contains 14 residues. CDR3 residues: CASSSPLSTGELFF. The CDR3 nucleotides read TGTGCCAGCAGCTCCCCATTAAGCACCGGGGAGCTGTTTTTT.

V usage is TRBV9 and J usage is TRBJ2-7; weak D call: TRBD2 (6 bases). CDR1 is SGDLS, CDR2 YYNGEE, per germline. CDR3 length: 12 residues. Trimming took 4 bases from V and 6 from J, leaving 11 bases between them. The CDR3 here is CASSSPGVEQYF. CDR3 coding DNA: TGTGCCAGCAGCTCCCCGGGGGTCGAGCAGTACTTC.

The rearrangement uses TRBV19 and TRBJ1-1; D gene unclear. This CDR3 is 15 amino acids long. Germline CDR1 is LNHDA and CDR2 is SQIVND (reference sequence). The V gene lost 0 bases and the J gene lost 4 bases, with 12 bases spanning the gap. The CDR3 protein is CASSIDREWTTEAFF. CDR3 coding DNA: TGTGCCAGTAGTATAGATAGGGAATGGACCACTGAAGCTTTCTTT.